This entry features one TCR beta chain sequence. Germline-derived CDR1 and CDR2 are GTSNPN and SVGIG (reference sequence). Trimming took 4 bases from V and 3 from J, leaving 12 bases between them. The CDR3 spans 13 residues. Here immunoSEQ multiplex PCR was the method, and the copy in TCRdb shows in-frame clones only, minus some. The data show approximately 500,000 clones, around 74% seen once. The entry originates in a study of shared clonotypes between healthy human individuals. The receptor's source is a middle-aged woman in good health. Some clones in this sample may be carry-over from other donors' samples. The chain uses TRBV30 and TRBJ1-1, with a tentative D call TRBD1 (6 bases). The sample consisted of PBMCs. This chain's CDR3 is CAWTTGYDTEAFF. As DNA, the CDR3 is TGTGCCTGGACCACAGGGTATGACACTGAAGCTTTCTTT.